The 25 T cell receptor beta chains presented below share a single source sample, sequenced in a study of T cell responses to AZD1222 COVID-19 vaccine. Generated by immunoSEQ multiplex PCR, the TCRdb table keeps only in-frame clones and is missing some. The sample holds 120,000 to 150,000 clones, 88% seen once. Sample: peripheral blood, taken on day 0 of MenACWY control vaccination. The receptors were sampled from an adult in good health.

This clone was observed a few times. The J gene is TRBJ2-7, the V gene TRBV7-2; perhaps TRBD2 as D (5 bases). In germline, CDR1 is SGHTA, CDR2 FQGNSA. Trimming removed 4 bases at V and 0 bases at J, with 10 bases between. This CDR3 has 14 residues. CDR3 protein: CASSSKAGSYEQYF. The CDR3 region has the DNA TGTGCCAGCAGCTCCAAGGCGGGCTCCTACGAGCAGTACTTC.

The chain carries TRBV24-1 and TRBJ1-2, with D perhaps TRBD1 (6 bases). CDR3 size: 12 residues. Germline V gene sequence: CDR1 KGHDR, CDR2 SFDVKD. The germline V and J ends were trimmed by 4 bases and 8 bases, with 10 bases remaining between them. The CDR3 sequence: CATSEGGPGYTF. The CDR3 DNA sequence: TGTGCCACCAGTGAGGGGGGGCCCGGCTACACCTTC.

The chain joins TRBV6-6 to TRBJ1-3; D is ambiguous. CDR1 is MNHNY and CDR2 is SVGAGI in the germline V gene (reference sequence). Trimming stripped 6 bases from V and 0 bases from J, with 6 bases between. The CDR3 is 13 amino acids. CDR3 sequence (DNA): TGTGCCAGCAGGGGGTACTCTGGAAACACCATATATTTT. This sequence encodes CASRGYSGNTIYF.

This chain links TRBV11-1 with TRBJ1-1, with 8 bases aligning to TRBD1. The CDR3 totals 15 residues. CDR1 SGHAT and CDR2 FQDESV come from the germline V gene (reference sequence). V shed 2 bases and J 4 bases; nucleotides not matched to a gene: 6. CDR3 protein: CASSLTDRAGTEAFF. CDR3 nucleotides: TGTGCCAGCAGCTTAACGGACAGGGCGGGCACTGAAGCTTTCTTT.

The J gene is TRBJ2-2, the V gene TRBV9, with 8 nucleotides matching TRBD2. After removal of 0 bases from V and 5 bases from J, the junction contained 6 bases not matched to a gene. Germline V gene data show CDR1 as SGDLS and CDR2 as YYNGEE. The CDR3 is 16 amino acids. The CDR3 DNA follows: TGTGCCAGCAGCGTAGGCCTAGCGGGTTTGACCGGGGAGCTGTTTTTT. Protein: CASSVGLAGLTGELFF.

This rearrangement joins TRBV20-1 to TRBJ1-2; D not certain. The length of the CDR3 is 11 residues. From germline, CDR1 is DFQATT and CDR2 SNEGSKA (reference sequence). V gave up 5 bases and J gave up 2 bases, with 6 bases separating them. Here the CDR3 reads CSAPVNYGYTF. The CDR3 nucleotides read TGCAGTGCTCCAGTAAACTATGGCTACACCTTC.

The chain recombines TRBV28 with TRBJ2-4; D might be TRBD1 (6 bases). CDR3 length: 13 residues. Trimming took off 2 bases at V and 7 bases at J, with 9 bases between the two ends. In germline, CDR1 is MDHEN, CDR2 SYDVKM. The CDR3 bases are TGTGCCAGCAGTTTAACAGGGCTGAACATTCAGTACTTC. This sequence encodes CASSLTGLNIQYF.

The V gene is TRBV6-2 or TRBV6-3, the J gene TRBJ1-2, with 9 bases fitting TRBD1. The CDR3 has 15 amino acids. The germline gives CDR1 MNHEY, CDR2 SVGEGT. V shed 6 bases and J 4 bases; nucleotides not matched to a gene: 9. The CDR3 DNA sequence: TGTGCCAGCAGCCTCCGGGACAGGGCTCTCTATGGCTACACCTTC. This gives the protein CASSLRDRALYGYTF.

This rearrangement joins TRBV27 to TRBJ1-1, with D unclear. Germline CDR1 is MNHEY and CDR2 is SMNVEV (reference sequence). Trimming cost V 4 bases and J 7 bases, with 13 bases left between them. CDR3 size: 13 residues. CDR3 residues: CASSWTLYNEAFF. CDR3 in DNA: TGTGCCAGCAGTTGGACTCTTTATAATGAAGCTTTCTTT.

The rearrangement joins TRBV28 to TRBJ1-5; 7 bases align to TRBD1. Germline assignment: CDR1 MDHEN and CDR2 SYDVKM. Unmatched junction bases numbered 14, after V lost 5 bases and J lost 4 bases. The CDR3 runs 17 residues. CDR3 residues: CASSGGDRAIGNQPQHF. The CDR3 nucleotides are TGTGCCAGCAGTGGGGGAGACAGGGCCATAGGGAATCAGCCCCAGCATTTT.

DNA for the CDR3: TGTGCCAGCAGCTTAAGGTGGGAGTTCTCCTACGAGCAGTACTTC. Protein product: CASSLRWEFSYEQYF. This chain joins TRBV11-3 and TRBJ2-7; D possibly corresponds to TRBD2 (5 bases). Germline loops: CDR1 SGHNT, CDR2 YENEEA. The length of the CDR3 is 15 residues. The V and J ends lost 2 bases and 0 bases respectively, with 11 bases between them.

This chain joins TRBV5-4 and TRBJ2-7, with 11 nucleotides matching TRBD1. This CDR3 comprises 15 residues. After removal of 4 bases from V and 6 bases from J, the junction contained 9 bases not matched to a gene. Looked up from germline, CDR1 is SGHNT and CDR2 is YYREEE (reference sequence). DNA for the CDR3: TGTGCCAGCAGCGCCCGGACAGGGGGCCTTGGCGAGCAGTACTTC. Its translation is CASSARTGGLGEQYF.

The chain couples TRBV18 to TRBJ2-3; TRBD2 matches at 16 bases. The germline CDR1 and CDR2 sequences are KGHSH and LQKENI. This CDR3 region has 16 residues. Trimming took 0 bases from V and 6 from J; bases not matched to a gene: 0. The DNA for the CDR3 is TGTGCCAGCTCACCACCGGGACTAGCGGGAGGGGATACGCAGTATTTT. Translation gives CASSPPGLAGGDTQYF.

The chain couples TRBV7-6 to TRBJ1-5; the D gene is possibly TRBD1 (5 bases). Trimming left V 1 base short and J 3 bases short, with 7 bases between. The V gene's germline CDR1 is SGHVS and CDR2 FNYEAQ. The CDR3 extends over 14 amino acids. CDR3 sequence: CASSLDGANQPQHF. CDR3 nucleotides: TGTGCCAGCAGCTTAGACGGGGCCAATCAGCCCCAGCATTTT. Full variable domain (remainder filled in from reference TRBV7-6 and TRBJ1-5): GAGVSQSPRYKVTKRGQDVALRCDPISGHVSLYWYRQALGQGPEFLTYFNYEAQQDKSGLPNDRFSAERPEGSISTLTIQRTEQRDSAMYRCASSLDGANQPQHFGDGTRLSIL.

This chain joins TRBV5-5 and TRBJ1-2; 7 bases line up with TRBD1. This CDR3 is built from 19 residues. The junction had 23 bases not matched to a gene; V was cut back by 1 base and J by 8 bases. Germline-derived CDR1 and CDR2 are SGHKS and YYEKEE (reference sequence). This CDR3 is CASSLPTGTDKRHAHGYTF. The CDR3 nucleotides read TGTGCCAGCAGCTTGCCCACGGGGACAGACAAACGCCATGCGCACGGCTACACCTTC.

The chain carries TRBV3-1 (or the pseudogene TRBV3-2) and TRBJ1-1, with TRBD1 as a possible D gene (5 bases). The V gene's germline CDR1 is LGHDT and CDR2 YNNKEL (reference sequence). The CDR3 contains 14 residues. The ends were cut back, 3 bases at V and 7 bases at J, with 15 bases in the middle. CDR3 sequence reads: CASSQIPATGEAFF. The CDR3 nucleotides read TGTGCCAGCAGCCAGATTCCTGCCACAGGTGAAGCTTTCTTT.

The chain carries TRBV25-1 and TRBJ1-5; D is undetermined. The CDR3 sequence is 13 residues long. CDR1 is MGHDK, CDR2 SYGVNS, per germline. V lost 3 bases and J lost 0, with 3 bases in between. The CDR3 DNA reads as TGTGCCAGCAGTGATTTTAGCAATCAGCCCCAGCATTTT. Translated: CASSDFSNQPQHF.

The chain is built from TRBV7-2 and TRBJ1-6, with D unresolved. The germline V and J ends were trimmed by 2 bases and 5 bases, with 7 bases remaining between them. CDR3 length: 14 amino acids. CDR1 SGHTA and CDR2 FQGNSA come from the germline V gene. For the CDR3, the DNA is TGTGCCAGCAGCTTATTGCAGCATAATTCACCCCTCCACTTT. Translating it yields CASSLLQHNSPLHF.

The J gene is TRBJ1-2, the V gene TRBV4-3; perhaps TRBD1 as D (6 bases). CDR3 length equals 14 residues. The V gene's germline CDR1 is LGHNA and CDR2 YSLEER. V lost 0 bases, J lost 7 bases, and 12 bases lay in between. CDR3 coding DNA: TGCGCCAGCAGCCAAGATCGACAGGCCTCTGGCTACACCTTC. As protein: CASSQDRQASGYTF.

This clone was seen only once. The rearrangement links TRBV15 to TRBJ2-1, with a weak D call TRBD1 (5 bases). Trimming cost V 0 bases and J 8 bases, with 23 bases left between them. This CDR3 region has 18 residues. CDR1 and CDR2 (germline): LNHNV, YYDKDF (reference sequence). The CDR3 DNA reads as TGTGCCACCAGCAGAGATCAGACCAGACGACACCAGGGTTATGAGCAGTTCTTC. Residues: CATSRDQTRRHQGYEQFF.

The rearrangement uses TRBV10-1 and TRBJ2-1; 9 positions agree with TRBD2. The CDR3 contains 17 residues. Germline CDR1 is WNHNN and CDR2 is SYGVQD (reference sequence). V shed 0 bases, J shed 5 bases, and the junction held 8 bases outside the gene matches. The CDR3, as DNA: TGCGCCAGCAGTGAGTCTGTAGCGGGAGAGGGCCACAATGAGCAGTTCTTC. It codes for CASSESVAGEGHNEQFF.

The chain is built from TRBV7-9 and TRBJ2-7; TRBD1 matches 11 bases. The CDR3 spans 16 residues. Losses at the gene ends were 1 base for V and 4 bases for J; bases not matched to a gene: 6. Germline V gene lookup returns CDR1 SEHNR and CDR2 FQNEAQ (reference sequence). The CDR3 DNA follows: TGTGCCAGCAGCTTAGGCCCGGGACAGGGGGAATACGAGCAGTACTTC. It codes for CASSLGPGQGEYEQYF.

The chain links TRBV12-3 or TRBV12-4 to TRBJ2-3; D is unresolved. Trimming removed 6 bases at V and 8 bases at J, with 15 bases between. The CDR3 sequence is 13 residues long. The CDR3 protein is CASSPSYKPTQYF. In DNA, the CDR3 is TGTGCCAGCAGCCCGTCCTACAAGCCTACGCAGTATTTT.

The gene calls are TRBV19 and TRBJ1-2, with 9 bases identical to TRBD1. The germline CDR1 and CDR2 sequences are LNHDA and SQIVND (reference sequence). The CDR3 sequence is 14 residues long. V trimming: 3 bases; J trimming: 2 bases; junction bases outside the gene matches: 1. The CDR3 region is CASSMTGGNYGYTF. CDR3 nucleotide sequence: TGTGCCAGTAGTATGACAGGGGGAAACTATGGCTACACCTTC.

The genes are TRBV30 and TRBJ1-3; a weak D match, TRBD1 (6 bases). Per germline, CDR1 GTSNPN and CDR2 SVGIG (reference sequence). The CDR3 has 15 amino acids. V was pared by 5 bases and J by 0 bases, with 14 bases between. CDR3 in DNA: TGTGCCTGGGGAGGGGGGGGTTACTCTGGAAACACCATATATTTT. Translation: CAWGGGGYSGNTIYF.